The 5 T cell receptor beta chains below were found in one sample sequenced in a study of glioma-infiltrating T cells after dendritic cell vaccination (dated by TCRdb to the mid-2010s). The time point label, as the study defines it: after dendritic cell vaccination, including at tumor progression/relapse. Receptors were amplified or captured by the immunoSEQ multiplex PCR assay. This is the immuneACCESS table as TCRdb keeps it, with only in-frame sequences that have V and J called. A part of the clones is gone; compared with another copy, unresolved V genes explain less than half, and the rest is unexplained. The sample table holds approximately 50,000 clones, of which about 89% were seen once. The ten largest clones add up to roughly 5.4% of the sample. The source material was blood, sampled after dendritic cell vaccination. These receptors all stem from a human donor with glioblastoma.

The chain couples TRBV10-3 to TRBJ2-6; D gene uncertain. Trimming took off 7 bases at V and 1 base at J, with 8 bases between the two ends. Germline values: CDR1 ENHRY, CDR2 SYGVKD. This CDR3 contains 14 residues. Written as DNA, the CDR3 is TGTGCCATCAACGGTGGTTCTGGGGCCAACGTCCTGACTTTC. Its protein product is CAINGGSGANVLTF.

This chain links TRBV7-9 with TRBJ2-7; 10 positions match TRBD2. The J segment lost 4 bases and the V segment lost 3 bases, leaving 3 bases of the junction unmatched. The germline gives CDR1 SEHNR, CDR2 FQNEAQ (reference sequence). The CDR3 covers 14 residues. Written as DNA, the CDR3 is TGTGCCAGCAGCTTCCAGCGGGAGGGGTACGAGCAGTACTTC. Amino acid sequence: CASSFQREGYEQYF.

The J gene is TRBJ2-5, the V gene TRBV11-2; a weak D match, TRBD2 (7 bases). This CDR3 has 17 amino acids. Germline CDR1 reads SGHAT; CDR2 reads FQNNGV. V was cut by 5 bases and J by 10 bases, with 29 bases left in between. The CDR3 DNA is TGTGCCAGCAGCGATTCCCGGGACACTCCCGTGGGGGGGAGCCAGTACTTC. This codes for CASSDSRDTPVGGSQYF. Using reference TRBV11-2 and TRBJ2-5 for the parts outside the CDR3, the full variable domain is EAGVAQSPRYKIIEKRQSVAFWCNPISGHATLYWYQQILGQGPKLLIQFQNNGVVDDSQLPKDRFSAERLKGVDSTLKIQPAKLEDSAVYLCASSDSRDTPVGGSQYFGPGTRLLVL.

The chain carries TRBV5-1 and TRBJ2-7; 12 positions agree with TRBD2. With V trimmed by 3 bases and J by 10 bases, 8 bases remained unmatched. CDR3 length equals 14 residues. Per germline, CDR1 SGHRS and CDR2 YFSETQ. The CDR3 nucleotides are TGCGCCAGCAGCTCCGCTAGCGGGAGGGCCCATCAGTACTTC. It encodes CASSSASGRAHQYF. The whole variable domain, remainder taken from reference TRBV5-1 and TRBJ2-7, is KAGVTQTPRYLIKTRGQQVTLSCSPISGHRSVSWYQQTPGQGLQFLFEYFSETQRNKGNFPGRFSGRQFSNSRSEMNVSTLELGDSALYLCASSSASGRAHQYFGPGTRLTVT.

The rearrangement uses TRBV4-2 and TRBJ1-2; D gene unclear. Germline CDR1 is LGHNA and CDR2 is YNFKEQ. This CDR3 has 15 amino acids. V lost 0 bases, J lost 6 bases, and 14 bases lay in between. CDR3 in DNA: TGTGCCAGCAGCCAAGAATCACGGGGATCAAATGGCTACACCTTC. This translates into CASSQESRGSNGYTF.